One and the same sample provided the 30 T cell receptor beta chains below, sequenced in a study of molecular identifiers for immune sequencing clone quantification. TCRdb reprocessed the PCR reads via MiXCR and lists one record per CDR3 protein. The data hold 40,000 to 50,000 distinct CDR3 sequences, with around 21% observed a single time. The sequenced sample was naive CD8+ T cells from blood, with Jurkat cell RNA spiked in. As for subset: FACS-sorted CD8+CD4-CCR7+CD45RA+ naive T cells. These receptors all come from a human donor in good health. Some libraries in this study had Jurkat cell RNA spiked in.

In its sample, this clonotype was seen many times. V is TRBV7-9 and J is TRBJ2-1; no reliable D call. The CDR3 sequence is 14 residues long. Germline V gene data show CDR1 as SEHNR and CDR2 as FQNEAQ (reference sequence). V was pared by 3 bases and J by 0 bases, with 6 bases between. This CDR3 is CASSLTDSYNEQFF. The DNA for the CDR3 is TGTGCCAGCAGCTTGACCGACTCCTACAATGAGCAGTTCTTC.

This clonotype came up many times. The chain couples TRBV4-3 to TRBJ2-5; D uncertain. The V end was cut by 2 bases, the J end by 2 bases, with 12 bases between. Germline loops: CDR1 LGHNA, CDR2 YSLEER. The CDR3 consists of 15 residues. The CDR3 loop reads CASSQYLAGQETQYF. The CDR3 region has the DNA TGCGCCAGCAGCCAATATTTGGCAGGTCAAGAGACCCAGTACTTC.

This clonotype has at least ten counts. The chain uses TRBV6-2 or TRBV6-3 and TRBJ2-7, with 9 bases aligning to TRBD2. Germline CDR1 MNHEY, CDR2 SVGEGT. The CDR3 is 16 residues long. V trimming: 0 bases; J trimming: 1 base; junction bases outside the gene matches: 4. CDR3 sequence: CASSYSKLAGSYEQYF. DNA for the CDR3: TGTGCCAGCAGTTACTCGAAGCTAGCGGGGTCCTACGAGCAGTACTTC.

This clonotype was picked up many times. The chain recombines TRBV20-1 with TRBJ2-7; a possible D gene is TRBD2 (5 bases). Trimming took 0 bases from V and 2 from J, leaving 20 bases between them. The CDR3 has 17 residues. The V gene's germline CDR1 is DFQATT and CDR2 SNEGSKA (reference sequence). The CDR3 region has the DNA TGCAGTGCTAGAGACTCCTACAGCGGACTGTTACCCTACGAGCAGTACTTC. Translating gives CSARDSYSGLLPYEQYF.

On this clonotype itself: One base away lies a much larger clone, so this may be a sequencing read error. This chain joins TRBV7-3 and TRBJ2-1; no reliable D call. The CDR3 has 14 residues. Germline values: CDR1 SGHTA, CDR2 FQGTGA. CDR3 amino acids: CASSLTPGANEQFF. CDR3 nucleotides: TGTGCCAGCAGCCTAACCCCAGGAGCCAATGAGCAGTTCTTC.

This clonotype was recorded many times. The J gene is TRBJ2-3, the V gene TRBV19, with unresolved D. Germline assignment: CDR1 LNHDA and CDR2 SQIVND (reference sequence). Trimming took 3 bases from V and 0 from J, leaving 10 bases between them. The CDR3 consists of 15 residues. The CDR3 reads CASSIRSTSTDTQYF. As DNA, the CDR3 is TGTGCCAGTAGTATTAGGAGTACTAGCACAGATACGCAGTATTTT. Full variable domain (outside the CDR3, taken from reference TRBV19 and TRBJ2-3): DGGITQSPKYLFRKEGQNVTLSCEQNLNHDAMYWYRQDPGQGLRLIYYSQIVNDFQKGDIAEGYSVSREKKESFPLTVTSAQKNPTAFYLCASSIRSTSTDTQYFGPGTRLTVL.

This clonotype was seen at least ten times. This sequence joins TRBV13 and TRBJ2-5; 9 bases map to TRBD2. Germline trimming cut 0 bases from V and 4 bases from J; bases unmatched to any gene: 6. The CDR3 is 16 residues long. The germline gives CDR1 PRHDT, CDR2 FYEKMQ (reference sequence). This CDR3 is CASSLGRGTSRETQYF. The CDR3, as DNA: TGTGCCAGCAGCTTAGGCCGGGGGACTAGCCGAGAGACCCAGTACTTC.

This clonotype was recorded only once. This chain uses TRBV5-4 with TRBJ2-7; TRBD1 might be the D (5 bases). The CDR3 consists of 12 residues. Between the trimmed V and J ends, which lost 1 base and 5 bases, there was a span of 7 bases. CDR1 SGHNT and CDR2 YYREEE come from the germline V gene (reference sequence). The CDR3 nucleotides are TGTGCCAGCAGCTTGTTCAGGGACGAGCAGTACTTC. Protein: CASSLFRDEQYF. Looking up the rest from reference TRBV5-4 and TRBJ2-7 gives the full variable domain: ETGVTQSPTHLIKTRGQQVTLRCSSQSGHNTVSWYQQALGQGPQFIFQYYREEENGRGNFPPRFSGLQFPNYSSELNVNALELDDSALYLCASSLFRDEQYFGPGTRLTVT.

A note on this clonotype: This may come from a read error, since a much larger clone is one base off. The CDR3 ends on some other residue instead of the conserved phenylalanine or tryptophan, so this is likely a read error. The chain has TRBV2 and TRBJ2-5; D might be TRBD2 (6 bases). This CDR3 has 16 residues. V was trimmed by 3 bases and J by 3 bases, leaving 17 bases between them. Per the germline V gene, CDR1 is SNHLY and CDR2 is FYNNEI. CDR3 DNA sequence: TGTGCCAGCAGTGACTTCCTCGGCATAGCGGAAGAGACCCAGTACCTC. Translated: CASSDFLGIAEETQYL.

This clonotype was counted only a few times. A much larger clone is a single base away; this may be a read error. This sequence joins TRBV20-1 and TRBJ1-1; D uncertain. The CDR3 totals 11 residues. Germline V gene sequence: CDR1 DFQATT, CDR2 SNEGSKA (reference sequence). DNA of the CDR3: TGCAGTGCTAGCCGCAGAGCTGAAGCTTCCTTT. Protein sequence: CSASRRAEASF.

Ten or more counts support this clonotype. The CDR3 spells CATSKSRDYNNEQFF. CDR3 sequence (DNA): TGTGCCACCAGCAAGTCCCGGGACTACAACAATGAGCAGTTCTTC. This rearrangement joins TRBV15 to TRBJ2-1; 7 bases are a match to TRBD2. Germline V gene lookup returns CDR1 LNHNV and CDR2 YYDKDF (reference sequence). Losses at the gene ends were 4 bases for V and 5 bases for J; bases not matched to a gene: 8. The CDR3 totals 15 residues.

This clonotype was found many times. This chain uses TRBV4-3 with TRBJ2-2, with 7 positions matching TRBD1. The V gene's germline CDR1 is LGHNA and CDR2 YSLEER. The CDR3 is made up of 17 amino acids. Losses at the gene ends were 0 bases for V and 7 bases for J; bases not matched to a gene: 11. CDR3 coding DNA: TGCGCCAGCAGCCAAGATTTCCCGGGACAGATGAACGGGGAGCTGTTTTTT. Its translation: CASSQDFPGQMNGELFF.

This clonotype showed up many times. The CDR3 DNA follows: TGTGCCAGCAGCCAAGATTACAGGGGTGCGGACCTCGCTGAAGCTTTCTTT. Translation gives CASSQDYRGADLAEAFF. The V call is TRBV3-1, the J call TRBJ1-1, with 7 positions matching TRBD1. This CDR3 region has 17 residues. The germline gives CDR1 LGHDT, CDR2 YNNKEL (reference sequence). Trimming removed 0 bases from V and 6 bases from J; junction bases left unmatched: 13. The complete variable domain, with remaining parts taken from reference TRBV3-1 and TRBJ1-1, reads DTAVSQTPKYLVTQMGNDKSIKCEQNLGHDTMYWYKQDSKKFLKIMFSYNNKELIINETVPNRFSPKSPDKAHLNLHINSLELGDSAVYFCASSQDYRGADLAEAFFGQGTRLTVV.

This clonotype was seen at least ten times. V usage is TRBV5-1 and J usage is TRBJ2-7, with D possibly being TRBD2 (5 bases). V lost 4 bases, J lost 6 bases, and 14 bases lay in between. The CDR3 runs 13 residues. Germline V gives CDR1 SGHRS, CDR2 YFSETQ. The CDR3 DNA is TGCGCCAGCAGCCCCCTAGGAGGCCCCGAGCAGTACTTC. Translated: CASSPLGGPEQYF.

Points on this clonotype: It may be a read error: a sequence one base away is much more abundant. The CDR3 region has the DNA TGTGCCACCGGTGACGGCGGGGGCTCCTACAATGAGCAGTTCTTC. This encodes CATGDGGGSYNEQFF. This chain joins TRBV24-1 and TRBJ2-1; 7 nucleotides agree with TRBD2. The CDR3 extends over 15 amino acids. CDR1 KGHDR and CDR2 SFDVKD come from the germline V gene.

This clonotype was seen ten or more times. The V and J genes are TRBV27 and TRBJ2-1; possible D gene TRBD2, 6 bases. This CDR3 spans 12 amino acids. V lost 2 bases and J 15 bases, leaving 14 bases between the germline ends. Germline CDR1 reads MNHEY; CDR2 reads SMNVEV (reference sequence). CDR3 sequence (DNA): TGTGCCAGCAGTTTAAATTGGCGGGAACTGTTCTTC. This codes for CASSLNWRELFF.

This clonotype occurred many times. This chain joins TRBV6-5 and TRBJ1-4; 10 bases are shared with TRBD1. The CDR3 runs to 11 residues. Germline CDR1 and CDR2: MNHEY and SVGAGI. The V gene end was trimmed by 9 bases and the J gene end by 12 bases; junction bases not matched to a gene: 4. The CDR3 DNA reads TGTGCCAGTGGGGACAGGGGACAACTGTTTTTT. This encodes CASGDRGQLFF.

This clonotype has ten or more counts. CDR3 sequence reads: CASSLALGGTYEQYF. In DNA, the CDR3 is TGTGCCAGCAGCTTAGCGCTGGGGGGCACATACGAGCAGTACTTC. The genes are TRBV7-9 and TRBJ2-7, with D perhaps given as TRBD1 or TRBD2 (6 bases each). Trimming cost V 0 bases and J 4 bases, with 13 bases left between them. The germline gives CDR1 SEHNR, CDR2 FQNEAQ (reference sequence). This CDR3 is built from 15 residues.

This clonotype was detected only a few times. A read error may produce the germline difference seen at one junction end. The chain couples TRBV6-6 to TRBJ2-5; 7 bases line up with TRBD2. Germline V CDR1 and CDR2: MNHNY, SVGAGI (reference sequence). This CDR3 has 15 residues. The CDR3 DNA is TGTGCCAGCAGTCCTCATAGGGAGGGCCAAGAGACCCTGTACTTC. It is translated as CASSPHREGQETLYF.

This clonotype was seen ten or more times. The chain carries TRBV4-3 and TRBJ2-7; 13 bases map to TRBD2. The CDR3 runs to 18 residues. Germline CDR1 LGHNA, CDR2 YSLEER. V lost 3 bases, J lost 3 bases, and 11 bases stayed unmatched. The CDR3 loop is CASSQGRTSGSGSYEQYF. CDR3 DNA: TGCGCCAGCAGCCAGGGGCGGACTAGCGGGAGCGGCAGCTACGAGCAGTACTTC.

In its sample, this clonotype was seen many times. The chain is built from TRBV27 and TRBJ1-5; D call uncertain. The germline V and J ends were trimmed by 2 bases and 4 bases, with 12 bases remaining between them. The CDR3 runs to 15 residues. Germline-derived CDR1 and CDR2 are MNHEY and SMNVEV (reference sequence). CDR3 DNA: TGTGCCAGCAGTTTACTCGCAGCCTTTAATCAGCCCCAGCATTTT. Residues: CASSLLAAFNQPQHF.

This clonotype was observed at least ten times. The chain employs TRBV7-9 and TRBJ1-4; D not certain. This CDR3 has 16 residues. Trimming took 5 bases from V and 3 from J, leaving 16 bases between them. CDR1 and CDR2 (germline): SEHNR, FQNEAQ (reference sequence). CDR3 nucleotides: TGTGCCAGCAGCCCCAAATTGACCAGACCTAATGAAAAACTGTTTTTT. It codes for CASSPKLTRPNEKLFF.

In this sample, this clonotype turned up many times. V gene TRBV6-5 combines with J gene TRBJ2-5; 11 bases match TRBD2. J gave up 0 bases and V 6 bases, and 6 bases lay outside the gene matches. The V gene's germline CDR1 is MNHEY and CDR2 SVGAGI. The CDR3 is 16 amino acids. The chain's CDR3 is CASSSIAGGYQETQYF. CDR3 nucleotide sequence: TGTGCCAGCAGCAGCATAGCGGGAGGGTACCAAGAGACCCAGTACTTC.

This clonotype was observed at least ten times. The chain couples TRBV27 to TRBJ1-5; 7 positions match TRBD1. The CDR3 runs to 15 residues. V dropped 7 bases and J dropped 3; count of bases not matched to a gene: 9. Germline values: CDR1 MNHEY, CDR2 SMNVEV (reference sequence). The CDR3 reads CASTETGQYNQPQHF. In nucleotides, the CDR3 is TGTGCCAGCACAGAGACGGGACAGTACAATCAGCCCCAGCATTTT.

This clonotype has ten or more counts. This chain joins TRBV6-5 and TRBJ1-1, with 10 bases fitting TRBD1. The CDR3 is 14 amino acids. Losses at the gene ends were 5 bases for V and 4 bases for J; bases not matched to a gene: 4. From germline, CDR1 is MNHEY and CDR2 SVGAGI. The CDR3, as DNA: TGTGCCAGCAGTCCTTGGACAGGGGGCACTGAAGCTTTCTTT. This encodes CASSPWTGGTEAFF.

This chain links TRBV28 with TRBJ2-1; D is unclear. Per the germline V gene, CDR1 is MDHEN and CDR2 is SYDVKM. Trimming stripped 8 bases from V and 2 bases from J, with 16 bases between. The CDR3 extends over 15 amino acids. The CDR3 sequence is CASVTRHPPYNEQFF. The CDR3 DNA sequence: TGTGCCAGCGTAACACGGCACCCGCCCTACAATGAGCAGTTCTTC.

In this sample, this clonotype turned up many times. The gene calls are TRBV4-1 and TRBJ2-1; D is perhaps TRBD2 (6 bases). The germline gives CDR1 MGHRA, CDR2 YSYEKL. The CDR3 contains 13 residues. With 8 bases removed from V and 8 bases from J, the gap between germline ends came to 16 bases. DNA for the CDR3: TGCGCCAGCGGCGGCGGGGTGAGGGATGAGCAGTTCTTC. Translation: CASGGGVRDEQFF.

This clonotype has at least ten counts. The V call is TRBV29-1, the J call TRBJ2-7; D uncertain. The CDR3 is made up of 13 amino acids. CDR1 is SQVTM and CDR2 is ANQGSEA in the germline V gene. V lost 2 bases and J 2 bases, leaving 10 bases between the germline ends. CDR3 DNA sequence: TGCAGCGTTGAACTGACAACCACCTACGAGCAGTACTTC. Translating it yields CSVELTTTYEQYF.

This clonotype showed up many times. The genes are TRBV12-3 or TRBV12-4 and TRBJ2-1; D remains unclear. The V end was cut by 2 bases, the J end by 7 bases, with 6 bases between. The CDR3 extends over 12 amino acids. CDR3 nucleotides: TGTGCCAGCAGTTTAAGCAATAATGAGCAGTTCTTC. It encodes CASSLSNNEQFF.

This clonotype was counted at least ten times. The V and J genes are TRBV7-9 and TRBJ1-1; D call uncertain. The germline gives CDR1 SEHNR, CDR2 FQNEAQ (reference sequence). Trimming stripped 3 bases from V and 6 bases from J, with 8 bases between. The CDR3 runs to 12 residues. CDR3 region: CASSFWRAEAFF. As DNA, the CDR3 is TGTGCCAGCAGCTTTTGGCGGGCTGAAGCTTTCTTT.